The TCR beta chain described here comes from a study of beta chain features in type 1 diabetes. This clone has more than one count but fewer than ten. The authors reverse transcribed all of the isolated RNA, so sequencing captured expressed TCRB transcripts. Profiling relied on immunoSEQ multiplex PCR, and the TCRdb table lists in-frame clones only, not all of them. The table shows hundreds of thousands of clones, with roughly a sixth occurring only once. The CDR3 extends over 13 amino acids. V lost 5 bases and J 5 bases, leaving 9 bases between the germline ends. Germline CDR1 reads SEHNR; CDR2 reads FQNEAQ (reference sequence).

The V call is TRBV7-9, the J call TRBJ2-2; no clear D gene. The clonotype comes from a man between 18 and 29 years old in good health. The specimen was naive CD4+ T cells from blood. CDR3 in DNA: TGTGCCAGCAGCCAAGTCATTACCGGGGAGCTGTTTTTT. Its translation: CASSQVITGELFF.